These T cell receptor beta chains were read from a single sample in a study of cytomegalovirus exposure and HLA in healthy donors. Sequenced by immunoSEQ multiplex PCR; TCRdb stores in-frame clones only, minus some. Of about 120,000 clones in the sample, 65% to 80% were seen once. Sequencing was done on a sample of PBMCs. Receptors were obtained from a man between 18 and 35 years old in good health and CMV-seropositive. Each CDR3 is given with its conserved first and last residue. The D gene is left open where the match is weak. A row's size may be missing; if present it is once, few, many or a size class.

.,.,TRBV5-4,TRBJ2-4,TGTGCCAGCAGCTTAGTACGGAAGGAAGACAGTCAGTACTTC,CASSLVRKEDSQYF
.,.,TRBV27,TRBJ2-6,TGTGCCAGCACCGGGGACTCGTCCTTTCCTGGGGCCAACGGCCTGACTTTC,CASTGDSSFPGANGLTF
TRBD2,.,TRBV5-6,TRBJ2-3,TGTGCCAGCAAAGCGGGGGCCGGGGTGGATACGCAGTATTTT,CASKAGAGVDTQYF
TRBD1,.,TRBV19,TRBJ1-2,TGTGCCAGTAGTATAGGAGGGACAGGGGATGGCTACACCTTC,CASSIGGTGDGYTF
.,.,TRBV27,TRBJ2-7,TGTGCCAGCAGTTTAACCCCCGGTGAGCAGTACTTC,CASSLTPGEQYF
.,.,TRBV19,TRBJ1-5,TGTGCCAGTAGCTTCCCCCGAGTGGAGCCCCAGCATTTT,CASSFPRVEPQHF
TRBD2,.,TRBV2,TRBJ2-5,TGTGCCACCGGTGGGGGGGAAGAGACCCAGTACTTC,CATGGGEETQYF
.,.,TRBV27,TRBJ2-7,TGTGCCAGCAGCGGGGGGCGAGAGCAGTACTTC,CASSGGREQYF
.,.,TRBV19,TRBJ1-2,TGTGCCAGTAGTATCGGGTCAGGGATCGGCTATGGCTACACCTTC,CASSIGSGIGYGYTF
.,.,TRBV9,TRBJ1-2,TGTGCCAGCAGCGTAGCGGGGGGGCCAGCAGCCAACTATGGCTACACCTTC,CASSVAGGPAANYGYTF
TRBD2,.,TRBV5-1,TRBJ2-3,TGCGCCAGCAGCTTGGAGCCTAGCGGGGGGACAGATACGCAGTATTTT,CASSLEPSGGTDTQYF
.,few,TRBV7-2,TRBJ2-3,TGTGCCAGCAGCTTAGAGAACGAGCTTACGCAGTATTTT,CASSLENELTQYF
.,.,TRBV4-2,TRBJ2-4,TGTGCCAGCAGCCAAAACAGGGATAGAAACAGTCAGTACTTC,CASSQNRDRNSQYF
.,.,TRBV2,TRBJ2-7,TGTGCCAGCAGTCCCGGGGCAGGGGTATCCTACGAGCAGTACTTC,CASSPGAGVSYEQYF
.,few,TRBV6-5,TRBJ1-2,TGTGCCAGCAGTTACCGAAAATCACTGGGAGAACATGGCTACACCTTC,CASSYRKSLGEHGYTF
TRBD1,.,TRBV5-4,TRBJ1-4,TGTGCCAGCAGCCACGGACAGGGCCGCCTAAATGAAAAACTGTTTTTT,CASSHGQGRLNEKLFF
.,.,TRBV21-1,TRBJ1-5,TGTGCCAAATCCAGGGGCAATCAGCCCCAGCATTTT,CAKSRGNQPQHF